The 26 T cell receptor beta chains below all came from one sample that was sequenced in a study of blood T cell repertoires in COVID-19 (dated by TCRdb to about 2020). The method behind the library was the immunoSEQ multiplex PCR assay. In TCRdb, the immuneACCESS table is reduced to in-frame sequences with V and J assigned. These tables do not hold every clone; where another copy was compared, an unresolved V gene accounts for under half, and the others remain unexplained. In this sample the table shows about 160,000 clones, 65% to 90% of which occur a single time. The ten largest account for roughly 7% of the sample. Sequenced sample: peripheral blood. The receptors here all came from a middle-aged woman with COVID-19, enrolled during active disease.

The chain employs TRBV2 and TRBJ2-2; weak D call: TRBD1 (6 bases). V was shortened by 6 bases and J by 2 bases, with 10 bases between the two germline ends. The CDR3 has 14 amino acids. Germline V CDR1 and CDR2: SNHLY, FYNNEI. This CDR3 is CASRPQGNTGELFF. Written as DNA, the CDR3 is TGTGCCAGCAGACCACAGGGTAACACCGGGGAGCTGTTTTTT. The full variable domain, rest sourced from reference TRBV2 and TRBJ2-2, is EPEVTQTPSHQVTQMGQEVILRCVPISNHLYFYWYRQILGQKVEFLVSFYNNEISEKSEIFDDQFSVERPDGSNFTLKIRSTKLEDSAMYFCASRPQGNTGELFFGEGSRLTVL.

The chain links TRBV3-1 (or the pseudogene TRBV3-2) to TRBJ2-5; D is perhaps TRBD2 (5 bases). Germline V gene sequence: CDR1 LGHDT, CDR2 YNNKEL (reference sequence). This CDR3 spans 14 amino acids. Trimming stripped 6 bases from V and 4 bases from J, with 15 bases between. This chain's CDR3 is CASSRPGVRETQYF. In DNA form, the CDR3 reads TGTGCCAGCAGTCGCCCCGGGGTCCGAGAGACCCAGTACTTC.

CDR3 DNA sequence: TGTGCCAGCAGCTTACCGCAACTCTCGACAAATGGCTACACCTTC. Its translation: CASSLPQLSTNGYTF. The chain carries TRBV5-6 and TRBJ1-2; no definite D call. Germline V CDR1 and CDR2: SGHDT, YYEEEE. V was pared by 2 bases and J by 6 bases, with 17 bases between. The CDR3 sequence is 15 residues long.

The chain joins TRBV9 to TRBJ2-3, with D maybe TRBD2 (5 bases). CDR3 length: 15 residues. Trimming took 7 bases from V and 0 from J, leaving 15 bases between them. Germline V gene data show CDR1 as SGDLS and CDR2 as YYNGEE. The CDR3 region has the DNA TGTGCCAGCGGGTTCCTAGCCCAGAGCACAGATACGCAGTATTTT. Amino acid sequence: CASGFLAQSTDTQYF.

The sample holds one count of this clone. The chain combines TRBV6-6 with TRBJ2-1; 11 bases fit TRBD2. Germline V lookup: CDR1 MNHNY, CDR2 SVGAGI (reference sequence). J gave up 5 bases and V 0 bases, and 0 bases lay outside the gene matches. The length of the CDR3 is 15 residues. The CDR3 nucleotides read TGTGCCAGCAGTTACTCACTAGCGGGGGACAATGAGCAGTTCTTC. Translated, it gives CASSYSLAGDNEQFF.

CDR3 sequence: CASSQNLAGGANTGELFF. CDR3 bases: TGTGCCAGCAGCCAAAACCTAGCGGGAGGCGCGAACACCGGGGAGCTGTTTTTT. The chain joins TRBV14 to TRBJ2-2, with TRBD2 identical over 11 bases. With V trimmed by 2 bases and J by 0 bases, 5 bases remained unmatched. The CDR3 covers 18 residues. In germline, CDR1 is SGHDN, CDR2 FVKESK.

This chain links TRBV28 with TRBJ2-1; TRBD2 aligns across 11 bases. Germline lookup yields CDR1 MDHEN and CDR2 SYDVKM. The V segment lost 6 bases and the J segment 4 bases; nucleotides outside the gene matches: 8. The CDR3 is made up of 16 amino acids. CDR3 sequence: CASRRELAGDYNEQFF. CDR3 coding DNA: TGTGCCAGCAGGCGAGAACTAGCGGGAGATTACAATGAGCAGTTCTTC.

V is TRBV1 and J is TRBJ2-3; TRBD1, the table's D call, lacks a check against the DNA. TRBV1 is flagged as a pseudogene. The CDR3 runs 15 residues. CDR3 coding DNA: TGCACCAGCAGCCAAGACTTAACATACACAGATACGCAGTATTTT. It yields the protein CTSSQDLTYTDTQYF.

This clone was detected once. V is TRBV5-6 and J is TRBJ2-2; a possible D gene is TRBD2 (6 bases). Germline CDR1 is SGHDT and CDR2 is YYEEEE. Trimming removed 4 bases at V and 6 bases at J, with 13 bases between. The CDR3 length is 14 residues. CDR3 in DNA: TGTGCCAGCAGCGCGGCGGGGCTTGCCGGGGAGCTGTTTTTT. Its protein is CASSAAGLAGELFF.

The V and J genes are TRBV7-9 and TRBJ2-3; the D is unclear. The V gene lost 1 base and the J gene lost 0 bases, with 8 bases spanning the gap. The germline V gene encodes CDR1 SEHNR and CDR2 FQNEAQ (reference sequence). The CDR3 is made up of 15 amino acids. The CDR3 bases are TGTGCCAGCAGCTTAGACGGAGCAAGCACAGATACGCAGTATTTT. It specifies CASSLDGASTDTQYF.

The chain uses TRBV6-5 and TRBJ1-2; TRBD1 might be the D (6 bases). The CDR3 length is 12 residues. Germline V gene data show CDR1 as MNHEY and CDR2 as SVGAGI. Between the trimmed V and J ends, which lost 4 bases and 8 bases, there was a span of 11 bases. Here the CDR3 DNA reads TGTGCCAGCAGTTCAGGGGCCGGAGGCTACACCTTC. Amino acids: CASSSGAGGYTF.

The gene calls are TRBV29-1 and TRBJ2-5, with TRBD2 matching 11 bases. The CDR3 is made up of 15 amino acids. Germline V gives CDR1 SQVTM, CDR2 ANQGSEA. Germline trimming cut 6 bases from V and 5 bases from J; bases unmatched to any gene: 11. The CDR3 nucleotides are TGCAGCGTAATCGGACTAGCGGGCTCCGGGGAGACCCAGTACTTC. It encodes CSVIGLAGSGETQYF.

The rearrangement uses TRBV24-1 and TRBJ2-2, with D tentatively TRBD2 (5 bases). Looked up from germline, CDR1 is KGHDR and CDR2 is SFDVKD. V was clipped by 7 bases and J by 6 bases, with 11 bases between them. The CDR3 extends over 13 amino acids. CDR3 sequence: CATRGGRAGELFF. DNA of the CDR3: TGTGCCACCAGAGGAGGTAGGGCCGGGGAGCTGTTTTTT.

V and J are TRBV4-1 and TRBJ2-7; D may be TRBD2 (6 bases). CDR3 length: 14 residues. The ends were cut back, 0 bases at V and 1 base at J, with 7 bases in the middle. Germline assignment: CDR1 MGHRA and CDR2 YSYEKL. In DNA form, the CDR3 reads TGCGCCAGCAGCCAAGAGGGGGGTTCCTACGAGCAGTACTTC. It specifies CASSQEGGSYEQYF.

This chain joins TRBV27 and TRBJ2-3; 12 bases align to TRBD2. Trimming at V came to 6 bases and at J to 4 bases, leaving 11 bases not matched to a gene. From germline, CDR1 is MNHEY and CDR2 SMNVEV (reference sequence). This CDR3 has 17 amino acids. The CDR3 is CASRGASGRANADTQYF. The CDR3, as DNA: TGTGCCAGCAGGGGGGCTAGCGGGAGGGCCAACGCAGATACGCAGTATTTT.

This clone was counted a single time. V usage is TRBV7-9 and J usage is TRBJ1-5; TRBD1 is a possible D gene (6 bases). Trimming removed 5 bases from V and 2 bases from J, with 19 bases in between. This CDR3 has 17 residues. Germline loops: CDR1 SEHNR, CDR2 FQNEAQ (reference sequence). This CDR3 reads CASSTGQGGSGNQPQHF. The CDR3 DNA follows: TGTGCCAGCAGCACAGGACAAGGGGGTAGCGGCAATCAGCCCCAGCATTTT.

The chain is built from TRBV27 and TRBJ2-5, with 8 bases identical to TRBD1. Germline loops: CDR1 MNHEY, CDR2 SMNVEV (reference sequence). V was clipped by 6 bases and J by 3 bases; unmatched bases: 6. The CDR3 spans 14 residues. CDR3 sequence: CASRDRAMKETQYF. The DNA for the CDR3 is TGTGCCAGCAGGGACAGGGCTATGAAAGAGACCCAGTACTTC.

V usage is TRBV30 and J usage is TRBJ1-1, with 7 bases fitting TRBD1. V dropped 3 bases and J dropped 4; count of bases not matched to a gene: 8. There are 14 residues in the CDR3. Germline CDR1 reads GTSNPN; CDR2 reads SVGIG (reference sequence). CDR3: CAWRKEGAFTEAFF. CDR3 sequence (DNA): TGTGCCTGGAGGAAGGAGGGGGCTTTCACTGAAGCTTTCTTT. Based on the CDR3 plus reference TRBV30 and TRBJ1-1, the full variable domain is SQTIHQWPATLVQPVGSPLSLECTVEGTSNPNLYWYRQAAGRGLQLLFYSVGIGQISSEVPQNLSASRPQDRQFILSSKKLLLSDSGFYLCAWRKEGAFTEAFFGQGTRLTVV.

The rearrangement joins TRBV9 to TRBJ1-3, with D tentatively TRBD1 (6 bases). This CDR3 contains 14 residues. With 0 bases removed from V and 4 bases from J, the gap between germline ends came to 8 bases. Germline assignment: CDR1 SGDLS and CDR2 YYNGEE. CDR3 protein: CASSVGTEGNTIYF. Written as DNA, the CDR3 is TGTGCCAGCAGCGTAGGGACAGAAGGAAACACCATATATTTT.

This chain links TRBV20-1 with TRBJ2-1, with TRBD2 identical over 7 bases. CDR1 is DFQATT, CDR2 SNEGSKA, per germline (reference sequence). The CDR3 totals 14 residues. V gave up 3 bases and J gave up 2 bases; unmatched junction bases: 4. The DNA of the CDR3 is TGCAGTGCTAGTACGGGGAGGGCCTACAATGAGCAGTTCTTC. As protein: CSASTGRAYNEQFF.

The chain employs TRBV3-1 (or the pseudogene TRBV3-2) and TRBJ2-3, with TRBD2 identical over 12 bases. The CDR3 totals 17 residues. Germline V CDR1 and CDR2: LGHDT, YNNKEL (reference sequence). J lost 1 base, V lost 5 bases, and 7 bases had no gene match. The DNA of the CDR3 is TGTGCCAGCAGCATCCGACTAGCGGGAGTGGGCACAGATACGCAGTATTTT. Its protein is CASSIRLAGVGTDTQYF.

The chain employs TRBV30 and TRBJ2-3; 7 bases fit TRBD1. Germline CDR1 is GTSNPN and CDR2 is SVGIG (reference sequence). This CDR3 has 13 residues. V trimming: 2 bases; J trimming: 4 bases; junction bases outside the gene matches: 3. The CDR3 nucleotides read TGTGCCTGGAGTAGGGGGCCCTCAGATACGCAGTATTTT. Its protein product is CAWSRGPSDTQYF.

V and J are TRBV19 and TRBJ1-5; tentatively, D is TRBD1 (6 bases). This CDR3 contains 16 residues. V lost 0 bases and J 6 bases, leaving 15 bases between the germline ends. Germline CDR1 LNHDA, CDR2 SQIVND (reference sequence). This CDR3 is CASSIDGDHRAQPQHF. The CDR3, as DNA: TGTGCCAGTAGTATAGATGGGGACCACAGGGCTCAGCCCCAGCATTTT.

This clone has a handful of counts. This chain uses TRBV19 with TRBJ1-4; D remains unclear. Looked up from germline, CDR1 is LNHDA and CDR2 is SQIVND (reference sequence). The CDR3 loop spans 11 amino acids. This CDR3 is CAAMNREKLFF. The DNA of the CDR3 is TGTGCTGCGATGAATCGGGAAAAACTGTTTTTT.

The chain couples TRBV21-1 to TRBJ2-1; the table's D call, TRBD1, was not checked against the DNA. TRBV21-1 counts as a pseudogene. The CDR3 spans 18 residues. DNA of the CDR3: TGTGCCAGCAGCAAATACCCGCGGACAGCGAGCTCCTACAATGAGCAGTTCTTC. Protein product: CASSKYPRTASSYNEQFF.

The CDR3, as DNA: TGTGCCACCGGACAGGGAGCTGTGAATGAAAAACTGTTTTTT. Translating gives CATGQGAVNEKLFF. This chain uses TRBV15 with TRBJ1-4; 8 bases are shared with TRBD1. V lost 8 bases to trimming and J lost 5 bases; unmatched junction nucleotides: 7. Germline assignment: CDR1 LNHNV and CDR2 YYDKDF (reference sequence). This CDR3 is built from 14 residues.